This T cell receptor beta chain was identified in a study of regulatory and conventional T cells in RAG deficiency. Study conclusions and caveats: Other subsets showed roughly 9.9-fold reductions, but Treg unique TCR beta sequences fell roughly 100-fold in these patients. Omenn CD25-high CD127-low cells may be activated cells, not true Tregs.

The sorted conventional CD4+ T cells were CD25-low and CD127-high, with genomic DNA sequenced. Sequencing was performed with immunoSEQ multiplex PCR; in TCRdb, only in-frame clones are kept and a portion is missing. Of 30,000 to 40,000 clones in the sample, 76% were seen once. In germline, CDR1 is DFQATT, CDR2 SNEGSKA (reference sequence). The CDR3 totals 10 residues. The germline V and J ends were trimmed by 5 bases and 6 bases, with 5 bases remaining between them. A note on this clone: Its antigen remains unidentified.

The same data also contributed to another study, on regulatory T cells. That study adds: The PCR used 52 TRBV and 13 TRBJ primers. Regulatory T cells showed the strongest V-J pair restriction and V/J gene skewing among patient repertoires.

Specimen: CD4+ effector T cells sorted from blood. This chain joins TRBV20-1 and TRBJ1-5; D perhaps matches TRBD1 (5 bases). The receptor's source is a human donor in good health. This CDR3 is CSAGGQPQHF. CDR3 DNA: TGCAGTGCTGGGGGTCAGCCCCAGCATTTT.